Presented here are 24 T cell receptor beta chains from one specimen sequenced in a study of blood T cell repertoires in COVID-19. Clones were sequenced by immunoSEQ multiplex PCR, and TCRdb holds only the in-frame ones, with some missing. The table has about 21,000 clones, roughly 90% seen once; the top ten hold approximately 20%. Sample: peripheral blood. These TCRs come from a man in his 70s with active COVID-19.

The chain uses TRBV7-9 and TRBJ2-3, with D maybe TRBD1 (5 bases). The CDR3 covers 14 residues. Trimming shortened V by 2 bases and J by 10 bases, and 16 bases separated the two germline ends. Germline CDR1 and CDR2: SEHNR and FQNEAQ (reference sequence). The CDR3 is CASSLPGPQGPQYF. CDR3 DNA sequence: TGTGCCAGCAGCTTACCCGGGCCCCAGGGTCCGCAGTATTTT.

The rearrangement uses TRBV9 and TRBJ2-1; 11 bases line up with TRBD2. Losses at the gene ends were 9 bases for V and 0 bases for J; bases not matched to a gene: 8. CDR1 is SGDLS, CDR2 YYNGEE, per germline. This CDR3 comprises 16 residues. The CDR3 sequence is CATGTSGGASYNEQFF. The CDR3 nucleotides are TGTGCCACCGGTACTAGCGGGGGAGCCTCCTACAATGAGCAGTTCTTC.

In this sample, this clone turned up once. The chain links TRBV11-3 to TRBJ1-4; a possible D gene is TRBD1 (6 bases). V was shortened by 1 base and J by 3 bases, with 15 bases between the two germline ends. Germline CDR1 is SGHNT and CDR2 is YENEEA. This CDR3 has 17 amino acids. CDR3 in amino acids: CASSLARYRASNEKLFF. CDR3 DNA: TGTGCCAGCAGCTTAGCACGCTACAGGGCCTCTAATGAAAAACTGTTTTTT.

V is TRBV4-1 and J is TRBJ2-1; weak D call: TRBD2 (6 bases). The CDR3 loop spans 18 amino acids. Germline loops: CDR1 MGHRA, CDR2 YSYEKL. Trimming removed 0 bases at V and 4 bases at J, with 19 bases between. CDR3 residues: CASSQDSAVAGRYNEQFF. CDR3 coding DNA: TGCGCCAGCAGCCAAGATTCAGCGGTTGCGGGAAGATACAATGAGCAGTTCTTC.

The rearrangement uses TRBV7-2 and TRBJ2-7; 9 bases fit TRBD1. Germline V gene lookup returns CDR1 SGHTA and CDR2 FQGNSA. This CDR3 has 14 amino acids. The V gene end was trimmed by 5 bases and the J gene end by 3 bases; junction bases not matched to a gene: 5. The CDR3 is CASSRTGGFYEQYF. In DNA form, the CDR3 reads TGTGCCAGCAGCCGCACAGGGGGCTTCTACGAGCAGTACTTC.

The genes are TRBV5-8 and TRBJ2-2, with 8 bases fitting TRBD1. The V gene's germline CDR1 is SGHTS and CDR2 YDEGEE. The CDR3 totals 17 residues. V lost 4 bases, J lost 5 bases, and 13 bases stayed unmatched. CDR3 sequence (DNA): TGTGCCAGCAGCCTAAGACGAAAGACAGGGGTGACCGGGGAGCTGTTTTTT. Amino acid sequence: CASSLRRKTGVTGELFF.

This clone was observed a handful of times. The rearrangement uses TRBV2 and TRBJ2-5; D not resolved. The germline V gene encodes CDR1 SNHLY and CDR2 FYNNEI. Trimming removed 2 bases from V and 7 bases from J, with 5 bases in between. The CDR3 runs 11 residues. For the CDR3, the DNA is TGTGCCAGCAGTGAACTGAGGACCCAGTACTTC. It is translated as CASSELRTQYF.

This chain uses TRBV5-8 with TRBJ2-2; 7 bases align to TRBD2. CDR1 and CDR2 (germline): SGHTS, YDEGEE. The V segment lost 2 bases and the J segment 4 bases; nucleotides outside the gene matches: 8. The CDR3 totals 16 residues. CDR3 residues: CASSFGLAEPTGELFF. CDR3 DNA sequence: TGTGCCAGCAGCTTCGGGCTAGCGGAGCCCACCGGGGAGCTGTTTTTT.

The V gene is TRBV30, the J gene TRBJ2-1, with D possibly matching TRBD2 (6 bases). With 3 bases removed from V and 8 bases from J, the gap between germline ends came to 23 bases. The CDR3 loop spans 16 amino acids. Germline CDR1 GTSNPN, CDR2 SVGIG (reference sequence). The CDR3 DNA reads TGTGCCTGGAGACGACGCAGGCTAGCGTTTAGGGATGAGCAGTTCTTC. It is translated as CAWRRRRLAFRDEQFF. The variable domain in full, completed from reference TRBV30 and TRBJ2-1, reads SQTIHQWPATLVQPVGSPLSLECTVEGTSNPNLYWYRQAAGRGLQLLFYSVGIGQISSEVPQNLSASRPQDRQFILSSKKLLLSDSGFYLCAWRRRRLAFRDEQFFGPGTRLTVL.

This chain uses TRBV18 with TRBJ1-1, with D possibly TRBD1 on 6 matching bases. Germline lookup yields CDR1 KGHSH and CDR2 LQKENI. The CDR3 runs 16 residues. The V and J ends lost 3 bases and 1 base respectively, with 15 bases between them. CDR3 sequence: CASSPAGGQPNTEAFF. In DNA form, the CDR3 reads TGTGCCAGCTCACCCGCGGGGGGGCAGCCGAACACTGAAGCTTTCTTT.

J is TRBJ2-7 and V is TRBV28; tentative D call: TRBD2 (5 bases). V gave up 8 bases and J gave up 4 bases, with 12 bases separating them. Germline V lookup: CDR1 MDHEN, CDR2 SYDVKM. The CDR3 has 12 amino acids. The CDR3 is CASLNGNYEQYF. The CDR3 DNA follows: TGTGCCAGCTTAAACGGGAATTACGAGCAGTACTTC. Using reference TRBV28 and TRBJ2-7 for the parts outside the CDR3, the full variable domain is DVKVTQSSRYLVKRTGEKVFLECVQDMDHENMFWYRQDPGLGLRLIYFSYDVKMKEKGDIPEGYSVSREKKERFSLILESASTNQTSMYLCASLNGNYEQYFGPGTRLTVT.

V usage is TRBV19 and J usage is TRBJ1-5; TRBD1 matches 7 bases. V shed 3 bases, J shed 11 bases, and the junction held 10 bases outside the gene matches. CDR1 is LNHDA, CDR2 SQIVND, per germline (reference sequence). The CDR3 contains 14 residues. CDR3 residues: CASSISGQAQSQHF. In DNA, the CDR3 is TGTGCCAGTAGTATTAGTGGACAGGCACAGTCCCAGCATTTT.

Of note for this clone: A read error may account for a junction end that differs from germline. The chain's CDR3 is CASSPVTGGSRDF. The CDR3 DNA sequence: TGTGCCAGCAGCCCTGTGACAGGGGGCTCCCGGGACTTC. The chain combines TRBV5-6 with TRBJ2-5, with 10 nucleotides matching TRBD1. The CDR3 length is 13 residues. In germline, CDR1 is SGHDT, CDR2 YYEEEE.

J is TRBJ1-1 and V is TRBV10-3; D is unresolved. V was trimmed by 3 bases and J by 1 base, leaving 3 bases between them. This CDR3 is built from 12 residues. Germline assignment: CDR1 ENHRY and CDR2 SYGVKD. The CDR3 sequence is CAISDGNTEAFF. CDR3 sequence (DNA): TGTGCCATCAGTGACGGGAACACTGAAGCTTTCTTT.

The chain couples TRBV2 to TRBJ1-1, with D uncertain. Germline V CDR1 and CDR2: SNHLY, FYNNEI. The CDR3 covers 11 residues. V lost 5 bases and J 6 bases, leaving 7 bases between the germline ends. CDR3 in amino acids: CASSPVSEAFF. In nucleotides, the CDR3 is TGTGCCAGCAGTCCTGTTTCTGAAGCTTTCTTT.

V gene TRBV19 combines with J gene TRBJ1-3; D uncertain. Per the germline V gene, CDR1 is LNHDA and CDR2 is SQIVND (reference sequence). V lost 2 bases and J 4 bases, leaving 6 bases between the germline ends. This CDR3 spans 13 amino acids. The CDR3 nucleotides are TGTGCCAGTAGTATAAACAAGGGAAACACCATATATTTT. Its protein product is CASSINKGNTIYF. The full variable domain, with the rest looked up from reference TRBV19 and TRBJ1-3, is DGGITQSPKYLFRKEGQNVTLSCEQNLNHDAMYWYRQDPGQGLRLIYYSQIVNDFQKGDIAEGYSVSREKKESFPLTVTSAQKNPTAFYLCASSINKGNTIYFGEGSWLTVV.

V and J are TRBV19 and TRBJ1-2, with a possible D match to TRBD1 (6 bases). Trimming removed 7 bases at V and 0 bases at J, with 15 bases between. Germline V gives CDR1 LNHDA, CDR2 SQIVND (reference sequence). CDR3 length: 15 amino acids. CDR3 in DNA: TGTGCCAGTAACGATCCGGGACAATCTAACTATGGCTACACCTTC. As protein: CASNDPGQSNYGYTF. The complete variable domain, with remaining parts taken from reference TRBV19 and TRBJ1-2, reads DGGITQSPKYLFRKEGQNVTLSCEQNLNHDAMYWYRQDPGQGLRLIYYSQIVNDFQKGDIAEGYSVSREKKESFPLTVTSAQKNPTAFYLCASNDPGQSNYGYTFGSGTRLTVV.

In regard to this clone: The same CDR3 also results from other DNA sequences found in this sample. The chain recombines TRBV7-2 with TRBJ2-5, with 8 bases matching TRBD2. With V trimmed by 5 bases and J by 5 bases, 7 bases remained unmatched. CDR1 and CDR2 (germline): SGHTA, FQGNSA. This CDR3 has 14 amino acids. In DNA, the CDR3 is TGTGCCAGCAGCCTCGGGGGGGGGCGGGAGACCCAGTACTTC. Amino acids: CASSLGGGRETQYF.

The CDR3 is CASSELRGYNTEAFF. The CDR3 DNA follows: TGTGCCAGCAGTGAATTAAGGGGTTATAACACTGAAGCTTTCTTT. The rearrangement joins TRBV2 to TRBJ1-1, with TRBD1 as a possible D gene (5 bases). V lost 2 bases and J 2 bases, leaving 12 bases between the germline ends. This CDR3 region has 15 residues. Germline V gives CDR1 SNHLY, CDR2 FYNNEI.

The J gene is TRBJ2-2, the V gene TRBV7-5; TRBD1 was called by the table and not checked on the DNA. TRBV7-5 is assigned pseudogene status. This CDR3 spans 16 amino acids. CDR3 nucleotide sequence: TGTGCCAGAAGCATTAGGGACAGGGCGGGCACCGGGGAGCTGTTTTTT. This gives the protein CARSIRDRAGTGELFF.

V and J are TRBV6-4 and TRBJ2-1, with TRBD2 matching 9 bases. J lost 1 base, V lost 2 bases, and 0 bases had no gene match. The V gene's germline CDR1 is MRHNA and CDR2 SNTAGT. The CDR3 extends over 15 amino acids. The CDR3 sequence is CASSDTSGSYNEQFF. The CDR3, as DNA: TGTGCCAGCAGTGACACTAGCGGGTCCTACAATGAGCAGTTCTTC.

This rearrangement joins TRBV5-1 to TRBJ2-3; TRBD2 matches at 9 bases. The CDR3 is 16 amino acids. CDR1 SGHRS and CDR2 YFSETQ come from the germline V gene. V lost 4 bases and J lost 1; bases outside the gene matches: 7. The CDR3 DNA follows: TGCGCCAGCAGCCTATTAGCGGGAGCGGGCACAGATACGCAGTATTTT. Encoded protein: CASSLLAGAGTDTQYF.

V and J are TRBV5-4 and TRBJ2-1; D is possibly TRBD2 (5 bases). V was pared by 5 bases and J by 10 bases, with 10 bases between. Germline CDR1 reads SGHNT; CDR2 reads YYREEE (reference sequence). The CDR3 has 11 amino acids. The CDR3 DNA reads TGTGCCAGCAGTGGGAGCAGCGAGCAGTTCTTC. It encodes CASSGSSEQFF.

The gene calls are TRBV5-1 and TRBJ2-5; a weak D match, TRBD1 (6 bases). The germline V and J ends were trimmed by 4 bases and 2 bases, with 18 bases remaining between them. Looked up from germline, CDR1 is SGHRS and CDR2 is YFSETQ. This CDR3 region has 16 residues. The chain's CDR3 is CASSRLPQGLQETQYF. CDR3 DNA: TGCGCCAGCAGCAGACTACCTCAGGGGTTACAAGAGACCCAGTACTTC.